The 12 T cell receptor beta chains in this list originate from one sample, sequenced in a study of CD8 T cells in Susac syndrome. RNA, at about 0.45 to 1 ug, was reverse transcribed with random hexamers. TCRdb used MiXCR to reprocess the immunoSEQ multiplex PCR reads, holding one entry per CDR3 protein. The sample comprises about 150,000 distinct CDR3 sequences, about 94% of which are singletons, and about 0.19% rests with the top ten. The sample consisted of CD8+ T cells from PBMCs. The source of these receptors is a human donor with multiple sclerosis.

V and J are TRBV4-2 and TRBJ2-2; D not resolved. This CDR3 contains 14 residues. V was clipped by 4 bases and J by 6 bases, with 12 bases between them. Germline loops: CDR1 LGHNA, CDR2 YNFKEQ. For the CDR3, the DNA is TGTGCCAGCAGCCCACTCCAAGGCCCCGGGGAGCTGTTTTTT. Its protein product is CASSPLQGPGELFF.

V and J are TRBV28 and TRBJ2-3; 8 nucleotides align to TRBD2. In germline, CDR1 is MDHEN, CDR2 SYDVKM. With V trimmed by 5 bases and J by 3 bases, 13 bases remained unmatched. This CDR3 has 17 amino acids. The chain's CDR3 is CASSPLLRGGLTDTQYF. The CDR3 DNA reads TGTGCCAGCAGTCCCCTCCTCCGGGGGGGCCTTACAGATACGCAGTATTTT.

The V call is TRBV9, the J call TRBJ2-7; TRBD1 aligns across 9 bases. Germline-derived CDR1 and CDR2 are SGDLS and YYNGEE. This CDR3 spans 14 amino acids. The junction had 6 bases not matched to a gene; V was cut back by 3 bases and J by 5 bases. The DNA for the CDR3 is TGTGCCAGCAGCGGCCGGGACAGGGTCCACGAGCAGTACTTC. Encoded protein: CASSGRDRVHEQYF.

The rearrangement uses TRBV10-3 and TRBJ1-2; weak D call: TRBD1 (5 bases). The V gene lost 7 bases and the J gene lost 3 bases, with 21 bases spanning the gap. In germline, CDR1 is ENHRY, CDR2 SYGVKD. The CDR3 totals 16 residues. CDR3 in DNA: TGTGCCATCAAAACTTCGTTGAAGGGGAGGGACTATGGCTACACCTTC. Translating it yields CAIKTSLKGRDYGYTF.

The rearrangement uses TRBV27 and TRBJ1-5; 10 positions agree with TRBD1. Germline V gives CDR1 MNHEY, CDR2 SMNVEV (reference sequence). The CDR3 is made up of 14 amino acids. J gave up 6 bases and V 6 bases, and 5 bases lay outside the gene matches. The DNA of the CDR3 is TGTGCCAGCAGCCATCGGACAGGGGGTCAGCCCCAGCATTTT. This encodes CASSHRTGGQPQHF.

The rearrangement links TRBV4-1 to TRBJ2-1; possible D gene TRBD2, 5 bases. The CDR3 is 15 amino acids. Germline CDR1 is MGHRA and CDR2 is YSYEKL. V dropped 0 bases and J dropped 10 bases, with 16 bases sitting between them. The CDR3 reads CASSQERVTGVEQFF. CDR3 bases: TGCGCCAGCAGCCAAGAGAGGGTGACCGGGGTGGAGCAGTTCTTC.

This clonotype was recorded only once. The V call is TRBV4-2, the J call TRBJ1-5; D is possibly TRBD1 (5 bases). This CDR3 has 14 amino acids. V was cut by 2 bases and J by 6 bases, with 11 bases left in between. Germline CDR1 reads LGHNA; CDR2 reads YNFKEQ. The chain's CDR3 is CASSQRRVSQPQHF. The CDR3 DNA reads as TGTGCCAGCAGCCAACGCAGGGTGAGTCAGCCCCAGCATTTT.

The V and J genes are TRBV27 and TRBJ1-6; 9 positions match TRBD1. Germline loops: CDR1 MNHEY, CDR2 SMNVEV (reference sequence). The CDR3 is 15 amino acids. V was pared by 5 bases and J by 9 bases, with 8 bases of the junction left unmatched. The CDR3 DNA is TGTGCCAGCAGTCTCGGGACAGGGAGGATTTCACCCCTCCACTTT. It yields the protein CASSLGTGRISPLHF.

The gene calls are TRBV13 and TRBJ2-1; TRBD1 agrees at 9 bases. The CDR3 runs 15 residues. CDR1 is PRHDT and CDR2 is FYEKMQ in the germline V gene (reference sequence). V lost 3 bases, J lost 6 bases, and 6 bases stayed unmatched. CDR3 DNA: TGTGCCAGCAGCTTCACCGGGACAGGGAGCAATGAGCAGTTCTTC. Translation gives CASSFTGTGSNEQFF.

The chain uses TRBV29-1 and TRBJ2-7; 9 positions agree with TRBD2. Unmatched junction bases numbered 16, after V lost 6 bases and J lost 4 bases. From germline, CDR1 is SQVTM and CDR2 ANQGSEA. The CDR3 totals 16 residues. The CDR3 loop is CSVGDSGRAGGYEQYF. The CDR3 DNA sequence: TGCAGCGTCGGCGACAGTGGCAGAGCGGGGGGATACGAGCAGTACTTC.

The chain carries TRBV5-6 and TRBJ2-3; 14 positions agree with TRBD2. V shed 3 bases, J shed 1 base, and the junction held 7 bases outside the gene matches. Germline V gene lookup returns CDR1 SGHDT and CDR2 YYEEEE. The CDR3 totals 18 residues. CDR3 loop: CASSSATSGGVRTDTQYF. The CDR3 DNA reads as TGTGCCAGCAGCTCCGCGACTAGCGGGGGGGTTCGCACAGATACGCAGTATTTT.

V gene TRBV7-9 combines with J gene TRBJ1-5; D gene uncertain. The CDR3 covers 13 residues. Germline V gene data show CDR1 as SEHNR and CDR2 as FQNEAQ (reference sequence). With 6 bases removed from V and 5 bases from J, the gap between germline ends came to 11 bases. CDR3 sequence: CASRAASDQPQHF. The CDR3 region has the DNA TGTGCCAGCAGAGCGGCATCCGATCAGCCCCAGCATTTT.